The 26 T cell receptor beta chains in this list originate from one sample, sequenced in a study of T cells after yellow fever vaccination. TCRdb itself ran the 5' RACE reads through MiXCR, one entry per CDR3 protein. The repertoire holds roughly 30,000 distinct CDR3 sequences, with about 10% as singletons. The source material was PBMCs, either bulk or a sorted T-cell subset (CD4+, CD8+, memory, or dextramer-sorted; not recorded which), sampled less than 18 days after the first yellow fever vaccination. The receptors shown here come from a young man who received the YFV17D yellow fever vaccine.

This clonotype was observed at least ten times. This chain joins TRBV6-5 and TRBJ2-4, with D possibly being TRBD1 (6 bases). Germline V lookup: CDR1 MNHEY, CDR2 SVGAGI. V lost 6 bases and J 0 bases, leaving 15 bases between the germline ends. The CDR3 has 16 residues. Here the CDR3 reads CASRLETGLAKNIQYF. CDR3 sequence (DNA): TGTGCCAGCAGGTTGGAGACAGGACTAGCCAAAAACATTCAGTACTTC.

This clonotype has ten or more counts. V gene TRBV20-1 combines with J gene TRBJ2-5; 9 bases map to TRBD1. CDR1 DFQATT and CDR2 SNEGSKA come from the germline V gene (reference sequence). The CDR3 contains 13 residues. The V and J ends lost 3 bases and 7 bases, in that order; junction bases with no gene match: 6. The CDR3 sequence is CSARGQGEATQYF. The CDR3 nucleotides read TGCAGTGCTAGGGGACAGGGTGAGGCGACCCAGTACTTC.

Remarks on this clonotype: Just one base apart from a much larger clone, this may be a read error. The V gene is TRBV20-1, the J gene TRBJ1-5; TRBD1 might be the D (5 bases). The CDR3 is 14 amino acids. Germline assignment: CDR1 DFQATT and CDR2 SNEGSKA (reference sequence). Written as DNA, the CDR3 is TGCAGTTCTAGCACATGGGGTCAGGGTCAGCCCCAGCATTTT. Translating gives CSSSTWGQGQPQHF.

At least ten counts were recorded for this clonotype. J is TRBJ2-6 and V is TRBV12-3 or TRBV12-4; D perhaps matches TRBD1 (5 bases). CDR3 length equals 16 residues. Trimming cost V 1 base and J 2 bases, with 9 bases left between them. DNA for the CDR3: TGTGCCAGCAGTTTAGACCCAGGGACTGGGGCCAACGTCCTGACTTTC. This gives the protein CASSLDPGTGANVLTF.

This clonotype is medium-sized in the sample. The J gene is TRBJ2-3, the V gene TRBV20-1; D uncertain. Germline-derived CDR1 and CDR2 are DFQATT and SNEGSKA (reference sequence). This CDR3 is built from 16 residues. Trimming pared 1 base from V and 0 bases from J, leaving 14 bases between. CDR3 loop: CSARVGGGSSTDTQYF. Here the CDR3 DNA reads TGCAGTGCTAGAGTAGGTGGCGGTTCTAGCACAGATACGCAGTATTTT.

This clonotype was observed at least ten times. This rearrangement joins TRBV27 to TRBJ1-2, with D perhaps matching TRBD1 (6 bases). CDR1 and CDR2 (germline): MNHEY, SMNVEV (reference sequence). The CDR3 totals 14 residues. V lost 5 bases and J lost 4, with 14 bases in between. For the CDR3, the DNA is TGTGCCAGCAGTCCACAGGGCTCGGGCTATGGCTACACCTTC. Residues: CASSPQGSGYGYTF.

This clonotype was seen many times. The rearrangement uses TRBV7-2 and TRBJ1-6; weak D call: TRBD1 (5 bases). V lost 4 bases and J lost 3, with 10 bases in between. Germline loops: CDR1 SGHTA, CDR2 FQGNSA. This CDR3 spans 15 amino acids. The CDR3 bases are TGTGCCAGCAGCTCCGGGACTCGCTATAATTCACCCCTCCACTTT. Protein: CASSSGTRYNSPLHF.

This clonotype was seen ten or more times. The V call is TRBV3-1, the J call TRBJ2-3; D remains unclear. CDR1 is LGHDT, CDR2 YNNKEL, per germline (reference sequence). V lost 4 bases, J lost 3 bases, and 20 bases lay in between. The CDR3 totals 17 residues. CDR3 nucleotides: TGTGCCAGCAGCCTCGATCGGCAAAGAAATGATACAGATACGCAGTATTTT. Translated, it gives CASSLDRQRNDTDTQYF.

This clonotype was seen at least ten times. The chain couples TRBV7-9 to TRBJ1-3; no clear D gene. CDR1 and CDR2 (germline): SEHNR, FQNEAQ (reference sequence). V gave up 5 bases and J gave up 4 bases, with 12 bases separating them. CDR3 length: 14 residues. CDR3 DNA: TGTGCCAGCAGCGATTCCCTTCAAGGAAACACCATATATTTT. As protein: CASSDSLQGNTIYF.

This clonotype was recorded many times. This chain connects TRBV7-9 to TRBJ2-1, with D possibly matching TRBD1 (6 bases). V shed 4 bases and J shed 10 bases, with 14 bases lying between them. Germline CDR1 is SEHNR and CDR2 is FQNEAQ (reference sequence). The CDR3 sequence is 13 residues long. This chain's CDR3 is CASSSQTGTEQFF. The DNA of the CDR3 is TGTGCCAGCAGCTCACAAACCGGGACAGAGCAGTTCTTC. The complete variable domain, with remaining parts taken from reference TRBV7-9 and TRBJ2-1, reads DTGVSQNPRHKITKRGQNVTFRCDPISEHNRLYWYRQTLGQGPEFLTYFQNEAQLEKSRLLSDRFSAERPKGSFSTLEIQRTEQGDSAMYLCASSSQTGTEQFFGPGTRLTVL.

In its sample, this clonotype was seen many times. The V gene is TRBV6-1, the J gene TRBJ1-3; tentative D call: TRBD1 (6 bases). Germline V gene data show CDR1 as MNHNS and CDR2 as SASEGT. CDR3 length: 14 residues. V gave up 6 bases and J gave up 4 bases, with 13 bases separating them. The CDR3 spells CASRNTGQGNTIYF. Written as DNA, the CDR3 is TGTGCCAGCAGGAACACAGGGCAAGGAAACACCATATATTTT.

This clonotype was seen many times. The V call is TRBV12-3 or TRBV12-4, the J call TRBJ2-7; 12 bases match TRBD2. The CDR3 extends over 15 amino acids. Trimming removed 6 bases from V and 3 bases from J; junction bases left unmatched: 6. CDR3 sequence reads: CASSILAGGLYEQYF. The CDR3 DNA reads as TGTGCCAGCAGCATACTAGCGGGGGGACTCTACGAGCAGTACTTC.

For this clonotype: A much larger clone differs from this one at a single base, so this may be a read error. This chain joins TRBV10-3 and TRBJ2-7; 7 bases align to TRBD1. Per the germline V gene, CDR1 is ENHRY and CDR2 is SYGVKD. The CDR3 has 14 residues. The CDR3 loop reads CSTTGTESSYEQYF. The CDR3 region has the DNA TGTTCCACCACCGGGACAGAGAGCTCCTACGAGCAGTACTTC.

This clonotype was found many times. The DNA of the CDR3 is TGTGCCAGCAGCCTAAGAGGACGGAGGTTAACCGGGGAGCTGTTTTTT. It translates to CASSLRGRRLTGELFF. The gene calls are TRBV3-1 and TRBJ2-2; weak D call: TRBD2 (5 bases). Trimming shortened V by 4 bases and J by 5 bases, and 17 bases separated the two germline ends. Germline V gene lookup returns CDR1 LGHDT and CDR2 YNNKEL (reference sequence). This CDR3 has 16 residues.

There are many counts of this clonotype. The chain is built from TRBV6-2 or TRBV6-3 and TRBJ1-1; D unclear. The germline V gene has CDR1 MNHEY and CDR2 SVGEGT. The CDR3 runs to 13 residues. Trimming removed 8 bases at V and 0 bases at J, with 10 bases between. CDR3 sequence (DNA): TGTGCCAGCGGGAGAGATATGAACACTGAAGCTTTCTTT. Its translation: CASGRDMNTEAFF.

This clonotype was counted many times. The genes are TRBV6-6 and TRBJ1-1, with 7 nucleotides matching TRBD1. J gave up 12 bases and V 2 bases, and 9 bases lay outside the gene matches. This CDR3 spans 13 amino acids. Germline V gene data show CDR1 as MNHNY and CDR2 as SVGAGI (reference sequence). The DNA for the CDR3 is TGTGCCAGCAGTTACAGGCAGGGGGAGAGAACTTTCTTT. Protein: CASSYRQGERTFF.

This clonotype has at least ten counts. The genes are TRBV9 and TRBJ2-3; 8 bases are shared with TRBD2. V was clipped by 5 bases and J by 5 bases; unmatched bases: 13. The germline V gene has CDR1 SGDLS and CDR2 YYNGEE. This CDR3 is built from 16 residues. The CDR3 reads CASSDFRGGRRDTQYF. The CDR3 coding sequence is TGTGCCAGCAGTGATTTTCGGGGGGGCCGGAGAGATACGCAGTATTTT.

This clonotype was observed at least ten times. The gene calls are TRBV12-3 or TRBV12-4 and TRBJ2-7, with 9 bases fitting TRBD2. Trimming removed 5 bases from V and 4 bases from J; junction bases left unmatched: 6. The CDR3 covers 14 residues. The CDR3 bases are TGTGCCAGCAGTACCGGGACTAGCTTTTACGAGCAGTACTTC. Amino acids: CASSTGTSFYEQYF.

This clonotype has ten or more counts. CDR3: CASSFEGGQPNEKLFF. In nucleotides, the CDR3 is TGTGCCAGCAGCTTTGAAGGGGGGCAGCCTAATGAAAAACTGTTTTTT. The rearrangement joins TRBV11-2 to TRBJ1-4; D might be TRBD1 (6 bases). The CDR3 totals 16 residues. CDR1 and CDR2 (germline): SGHAT, FQNNGV. The V and J ends lost 3 bases and 3 bases respectively, with 14 bases between them. Looking up the rest from reference TRBV11-2 and TRBJ1-4 gives the full variable domain: EAGVAQSPRYKIIEKRQSVAFWCNPISGHATLYWYQQILGQGPKLLIQFQNNGVVDDSQLPKDRFSAERLKGVDSTLKIQPAKLEDSAVYLCASSFEGGQPNEKLFFGSGTQLSVL.

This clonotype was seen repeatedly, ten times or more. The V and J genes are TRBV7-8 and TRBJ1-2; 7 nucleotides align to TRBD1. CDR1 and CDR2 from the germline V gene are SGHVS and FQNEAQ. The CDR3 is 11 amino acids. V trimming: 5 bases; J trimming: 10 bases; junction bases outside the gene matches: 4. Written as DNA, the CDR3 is TGTGCCAGCAGCGGGACAGCGGCCTACACCTTC. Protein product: CASSGTAAYTF.

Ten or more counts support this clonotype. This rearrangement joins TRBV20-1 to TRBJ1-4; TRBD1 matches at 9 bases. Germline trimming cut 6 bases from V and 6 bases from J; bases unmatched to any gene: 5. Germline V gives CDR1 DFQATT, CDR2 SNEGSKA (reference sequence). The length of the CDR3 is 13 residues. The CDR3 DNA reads TGCAGTGCCAGGGACAGGGAGTATGAAAAACTGTTTTTT. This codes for CSARDREYEKLFF.

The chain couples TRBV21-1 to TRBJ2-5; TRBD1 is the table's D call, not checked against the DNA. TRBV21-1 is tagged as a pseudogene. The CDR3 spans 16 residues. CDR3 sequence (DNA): TGTGCCAGCACCCCCGGGCCGCGGGGACACCCAGAGACCCAGTACTTC. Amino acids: CASTPGPRGHPETQYF.

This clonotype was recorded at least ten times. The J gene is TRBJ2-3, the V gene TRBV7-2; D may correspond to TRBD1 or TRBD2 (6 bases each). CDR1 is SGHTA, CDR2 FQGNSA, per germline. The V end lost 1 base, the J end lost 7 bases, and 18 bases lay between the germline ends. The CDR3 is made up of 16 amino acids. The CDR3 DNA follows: TGTGCCAGCAGCTTAGAGGGGGGACCCCGAGTATATACGCAGTATTTT. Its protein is CASSLEGGPRVYTQYF. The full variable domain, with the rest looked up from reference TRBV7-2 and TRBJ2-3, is GAGVSQSPSNKVTEKGKDVELRCDPISGHTALYWYRQSLGQGLEFLIYFQGNSAPDKSGLPSDRFSAERTGGSVSTLTIQRTQQEDSAVYLCASSLEGGPRVYTQYFGPGTRLTVL.

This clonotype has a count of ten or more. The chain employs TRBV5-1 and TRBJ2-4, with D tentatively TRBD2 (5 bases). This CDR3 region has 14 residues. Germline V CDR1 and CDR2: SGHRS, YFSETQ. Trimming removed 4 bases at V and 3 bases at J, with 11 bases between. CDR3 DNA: TGCGCCAGCAGCCCGGGGTCAGGCAAAAACATTCAGTACTTC. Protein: CASSPGSGKNIQYF.

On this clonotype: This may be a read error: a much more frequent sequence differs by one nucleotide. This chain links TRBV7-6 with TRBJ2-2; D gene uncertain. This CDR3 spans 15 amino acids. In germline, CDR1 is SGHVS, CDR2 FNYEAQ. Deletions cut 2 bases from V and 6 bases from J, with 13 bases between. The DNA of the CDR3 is TGTGCCAGCAGCTTATGGACGGTGGACGCCGGGGAGCTGTTTTTT. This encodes CASSLWTVDAGELFF.

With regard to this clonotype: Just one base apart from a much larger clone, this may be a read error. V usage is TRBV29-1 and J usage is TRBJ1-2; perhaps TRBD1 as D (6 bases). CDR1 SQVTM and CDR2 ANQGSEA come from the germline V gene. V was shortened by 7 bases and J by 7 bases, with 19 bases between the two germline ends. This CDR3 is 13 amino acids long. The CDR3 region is CSAQLGGLLGYTF. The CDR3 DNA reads TGCAGCGCCCAGCTAGGGGGACTCCTTGGCTACACCTTC.